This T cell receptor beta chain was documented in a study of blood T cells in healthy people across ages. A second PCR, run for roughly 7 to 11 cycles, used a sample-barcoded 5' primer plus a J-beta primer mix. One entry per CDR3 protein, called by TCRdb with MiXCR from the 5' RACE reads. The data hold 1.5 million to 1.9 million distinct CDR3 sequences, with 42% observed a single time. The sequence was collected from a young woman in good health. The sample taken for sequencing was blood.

In DNA form, the CDR3 reads TGTGCCAGCAGTTACTCCAGCGACGGTGGCTACACCTTC. Translation: CASSYSSDGGYTF. The chain links TRBV6-6 to TRBJ1-2, with D hard to call. V was cut by 0 bases and J by 7 bases, with 9 bases left in between. The CDR3 is made up of 13 amino acids. From germline, CDR1 is MNHNY and CDR2 SVGAGI (reference sequence).